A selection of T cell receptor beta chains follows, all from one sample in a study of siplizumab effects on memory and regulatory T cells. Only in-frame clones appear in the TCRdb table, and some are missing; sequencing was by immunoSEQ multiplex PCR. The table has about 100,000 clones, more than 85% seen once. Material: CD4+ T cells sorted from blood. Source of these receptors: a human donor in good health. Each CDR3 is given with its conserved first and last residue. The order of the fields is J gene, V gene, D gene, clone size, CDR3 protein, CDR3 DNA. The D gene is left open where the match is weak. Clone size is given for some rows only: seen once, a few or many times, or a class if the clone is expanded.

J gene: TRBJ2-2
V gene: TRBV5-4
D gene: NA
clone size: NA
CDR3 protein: CASSSGWNTGELFF
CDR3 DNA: TGTGCCAGCAGCTCGGGGTGGAACACCGGGGAGCTGTTTTTT

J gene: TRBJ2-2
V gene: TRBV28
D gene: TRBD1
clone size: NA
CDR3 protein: CASSFRQGWTGELFF
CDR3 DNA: TGTGCCAGCAGTTTCCGACAGGGTTGGACCGGGGAGCTGTTTTTT

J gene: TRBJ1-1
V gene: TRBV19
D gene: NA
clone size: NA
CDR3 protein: CASSIISTEAFF
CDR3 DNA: TGTGCCAGTAGTATAATCAGCACTGAAGCTTTCTTT

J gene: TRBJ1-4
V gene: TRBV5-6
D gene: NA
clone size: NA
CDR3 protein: CASSWTTGPNEKLFF
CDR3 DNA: TGTGCCAGCAGCTGGACTACAGGGCCAAATGAAAAACTGTTTTTT

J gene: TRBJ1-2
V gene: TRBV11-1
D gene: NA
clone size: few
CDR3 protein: CASSLAYPGGYTF
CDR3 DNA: TGTGCCAGCAGCTTAGCTTACCCGGGAGGCTACACCTTC

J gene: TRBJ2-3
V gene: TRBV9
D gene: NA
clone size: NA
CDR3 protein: CASSPRLGADTQYF
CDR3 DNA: TGTGCCAGCAGCCCGAGACTGGGGGCAGATACGCAGTATTTT

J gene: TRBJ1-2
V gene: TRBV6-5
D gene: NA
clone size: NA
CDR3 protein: CASSYLSYYGYTF
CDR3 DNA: TGTGCCAGCAGTTACCTTTCATACTATGGCTACACCTTC

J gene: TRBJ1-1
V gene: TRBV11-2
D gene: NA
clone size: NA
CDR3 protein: CASSIRREGLNTEAFF
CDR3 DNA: TGTGCCAGCAGCATACGTCGGGAGGGACTGAACACTGAAGCTTTCTTT

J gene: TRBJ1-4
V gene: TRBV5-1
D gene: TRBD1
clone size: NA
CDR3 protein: CASSLTGQGYEKLFF
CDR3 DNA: TGCGCCAGCAGCTTAACGGGACAGGGGTATGAAAAACTGTTTTTT

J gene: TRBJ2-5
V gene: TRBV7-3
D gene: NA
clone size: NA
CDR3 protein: CASSRGTAIQETQYF
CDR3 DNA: TGTGCCAGCAGCCGCGGGACGGCAATACAAGAGACCCAGTACTTC

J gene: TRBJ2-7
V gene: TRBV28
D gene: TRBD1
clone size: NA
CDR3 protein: CASRPQGTYEQYF
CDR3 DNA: TGTGCCAGCAGACCACAGGGGACCTACGAGCAGTACTTC

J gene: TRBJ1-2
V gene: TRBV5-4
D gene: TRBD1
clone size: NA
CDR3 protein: CASSLLTGGTYGYTF
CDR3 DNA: TGTGCCAGCAGCTTGTTGACAGGGGGTACCTATGGCTACACCTTC

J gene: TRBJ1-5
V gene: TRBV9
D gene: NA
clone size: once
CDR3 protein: CASSVGGRGVQPQHF
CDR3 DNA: TGTGCCAGCAGCGTAGGGGGCAGGGGTGTTCAGCCCCAGCATTTT

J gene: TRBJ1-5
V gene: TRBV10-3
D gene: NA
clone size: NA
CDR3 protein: CAISESDPGFVPQHF
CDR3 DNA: TGTGCCATCAGTGAGTCCGACCCAGGGTTTGTGCCCCAGCATTTT

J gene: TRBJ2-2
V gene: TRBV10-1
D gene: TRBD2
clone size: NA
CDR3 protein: CASSEDRGGMGTGELFF
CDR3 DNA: TGCGCCAGCAGTGAGGATCGGGGGGGCATGGGCACCGGGGAGCTGTTTTTT

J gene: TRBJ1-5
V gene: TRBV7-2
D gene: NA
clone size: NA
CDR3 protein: CASSLDREVGYSNQPQHF
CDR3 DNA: TGTGCCAGCAGCTTAGACAGGGAGGTTGGGTATAGCAATCAGCCCCAGCATTTT

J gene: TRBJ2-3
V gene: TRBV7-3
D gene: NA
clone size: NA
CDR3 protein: CASSPYPSGAGTDTQYF
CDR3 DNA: TGTGCCAGCAGCCCGTACCCGTCCGGGGCGGGGACAGATACGCAGTATTTT

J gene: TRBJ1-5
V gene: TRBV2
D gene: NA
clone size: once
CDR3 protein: CASNEGGQPQHF
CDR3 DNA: TGTGCCAGCAACGAAGGTGGTCAGCCCCAGCATTTT

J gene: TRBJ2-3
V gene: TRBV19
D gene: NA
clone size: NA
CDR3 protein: CASGNSDTQYF
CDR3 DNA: TGTGCCAGTGGGAATTCGGATACGCAGTATTTT

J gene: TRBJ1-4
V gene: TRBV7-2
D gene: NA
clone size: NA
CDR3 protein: CASSLDWRTNEKLFF
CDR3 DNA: TGTGCCAGCAGCTTAGATTGGAGAACTAATGAAAAACTGTTTTTT

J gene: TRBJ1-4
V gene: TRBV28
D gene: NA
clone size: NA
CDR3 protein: CASSWGEKLFF
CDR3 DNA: TGTGCCAGCAGTTGGGGGGAAAAACTGTTTTTT

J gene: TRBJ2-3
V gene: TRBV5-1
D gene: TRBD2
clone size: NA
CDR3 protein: CARSGGGGSFLADTQYF
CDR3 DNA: TGCGCCCGCAGCGGGGGCGGGGGTTCCTTTTTAGCAGATACGCAGTATTTT

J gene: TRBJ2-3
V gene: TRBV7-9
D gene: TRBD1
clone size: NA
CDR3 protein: CASSLDQGAQYF
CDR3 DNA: TGTGCCAGCAGCTTAGACCAGGGGGCGCAGTATTTT

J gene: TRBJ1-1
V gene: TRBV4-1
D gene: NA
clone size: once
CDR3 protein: CASSTRALGTEAFF
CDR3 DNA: TGCGCCAGCAGCACCCGGGCCTTGGGTACTGAAGCTTTCTTT

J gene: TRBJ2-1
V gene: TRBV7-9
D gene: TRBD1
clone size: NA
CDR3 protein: CASSSRGGTGAFSEQFF
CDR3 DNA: TGTGCCAGCAGCTCCAGAGGAGGGACAGGGGCTTTTAGTGAGCAGTTCTTC

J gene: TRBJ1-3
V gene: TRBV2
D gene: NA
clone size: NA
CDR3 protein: CASISSGNTIYF
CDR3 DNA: TGTGCCAGCATCAGCTCTGGAAACACCATATATTTT

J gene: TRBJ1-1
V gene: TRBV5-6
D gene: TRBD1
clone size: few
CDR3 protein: CASSLGTGWEVEAFF
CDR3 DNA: TGTGCCAGCAGCTTGGGGACAGGGTGGGAGGTGGAAGCTTTCTTT

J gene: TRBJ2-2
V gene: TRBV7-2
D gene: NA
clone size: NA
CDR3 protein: CASSLAISTGELFF
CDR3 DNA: TGTGCCAGCAGCTTAGCGATAAGCACCGGGGAGCTGTTTTTT

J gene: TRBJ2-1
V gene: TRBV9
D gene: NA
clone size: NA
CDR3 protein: CASSVGQPPYYNEQFF
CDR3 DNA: TGTGCCAGCAGCGTAGGCCAACCTCCCTACTACAATGAGCAGTTCTTC

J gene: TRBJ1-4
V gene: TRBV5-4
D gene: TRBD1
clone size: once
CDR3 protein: CASSPTGGTNEKLFF
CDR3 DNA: TGTGCCAGCAGCCCGACAGGGGGGACTAATGAAAAACTGTTTTTT

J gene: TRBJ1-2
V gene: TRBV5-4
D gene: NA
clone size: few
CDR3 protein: CASSLVPGDGYTF
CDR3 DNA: TGTGCCAGCAGCTTGGTGCCAGGGGATGGCTACACCTTC

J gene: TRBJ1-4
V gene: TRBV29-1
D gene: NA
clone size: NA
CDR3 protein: CSVELRDLKLFF
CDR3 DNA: TGCAGCGTTGAATTGAGGGATCTAAAACTGTTTTTT

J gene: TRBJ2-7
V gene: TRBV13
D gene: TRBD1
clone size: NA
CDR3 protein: CASSPRDSSYEQYF
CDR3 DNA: TGTGCCAGCAGCCCCCGGGACAGCTCCTACGAGCAGTACTTC

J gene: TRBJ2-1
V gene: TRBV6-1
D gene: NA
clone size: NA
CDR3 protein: CASRSGSNEQFF
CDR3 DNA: TGTGCCAGCCGGAGCGGTTCCAATGAGCAGTTCTTC

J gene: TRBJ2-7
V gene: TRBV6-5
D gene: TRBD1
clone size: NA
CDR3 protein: CASGAGGVGEQYF
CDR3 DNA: TGTGCCAGCGGGGCAGGGGGTGTAGGCGAGCAGTACTTC

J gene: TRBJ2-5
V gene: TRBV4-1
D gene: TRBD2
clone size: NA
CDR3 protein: CASSQEPGLAGGLVETQYF
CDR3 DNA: TGCGCCAGCAGCCAAGAACCGGGACTAGCGGGGGGGCTCGTAGAGACCCAGTACTTC

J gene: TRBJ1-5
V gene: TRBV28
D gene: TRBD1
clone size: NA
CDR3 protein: CASSLSPGQREKPQHF
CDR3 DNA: TGTGCCAGCAGTTTATCTCCGGGACAGCGGGAAAAGCCCCAGCATTTT

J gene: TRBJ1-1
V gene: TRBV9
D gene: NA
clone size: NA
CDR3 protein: CASSPREVTTEAFF
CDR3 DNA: TGTGCCAGCAGCCCCCGGGAGGTGACAACTGAAGCTTTCTTT

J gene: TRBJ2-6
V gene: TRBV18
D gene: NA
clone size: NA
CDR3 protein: CASSRDLEANVLTF
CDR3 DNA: TGTGCCAGCTCCCGGGATCTTGAGGCCAACGTCCTGACTTTC

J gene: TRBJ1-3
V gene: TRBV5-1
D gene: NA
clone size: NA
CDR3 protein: CASRLDPSSGNTIYF
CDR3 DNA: TGCGCCAGCAGACTCGACCCTTCCTCTGGAAACACCATATATTTT

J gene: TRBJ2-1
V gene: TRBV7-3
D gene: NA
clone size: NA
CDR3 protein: CASSLSGLGDEQFF
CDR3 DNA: TGTGCCAGCAGCTTATCGGGTTTGGGGGATGAGCAGTTCTTC

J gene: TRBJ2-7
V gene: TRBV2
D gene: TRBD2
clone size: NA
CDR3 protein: CATGLVPEQYF
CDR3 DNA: TGTGCCACCGGACTAGTTCCTGAGCAGTACTTC

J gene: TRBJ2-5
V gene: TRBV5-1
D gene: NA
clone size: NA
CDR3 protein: CASSLGQGGGQETQYF
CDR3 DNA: TGCGCCAGCAGCTTGGGGCAGGGAGGGGGCCAAGAGACCCAGTACTTC

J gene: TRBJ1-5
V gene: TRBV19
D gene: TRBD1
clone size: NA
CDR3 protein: CASSISTGTPLYSNQPQHF
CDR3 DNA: TGTGCCAGTAGCATCTCGACAGGGACCCCACTCTATAGCAATCAGCCCCAGCATTTT

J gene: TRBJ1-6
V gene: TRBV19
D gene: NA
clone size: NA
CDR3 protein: CASRTGTPNSPLHF
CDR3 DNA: TGTGCCAGTAGAACCGGGACACCAAATTCACCCCTCCACTTT

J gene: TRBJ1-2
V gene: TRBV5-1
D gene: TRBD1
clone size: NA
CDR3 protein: CASSGRDRVSYGYTF
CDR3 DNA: TGCGCCAGCAGCGGCCGGGACAGGGTTTCGTATGGCTACACCTTC

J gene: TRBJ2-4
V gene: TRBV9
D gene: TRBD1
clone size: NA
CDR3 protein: CASSVAGGLTKNIQYF
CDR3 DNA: TGTGCCAGCAGCGTCGCAGGGGGCCTAACCAAAAACATTCAGTACTTC

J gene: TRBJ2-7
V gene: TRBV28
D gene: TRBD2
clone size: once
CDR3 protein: CASTPGLAGGQAPNEQYF
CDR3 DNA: TGTGCCAGCACCCCTGGACTAGCGGGGGGGCAAGCTCCTAACGAGCAGTACTTC

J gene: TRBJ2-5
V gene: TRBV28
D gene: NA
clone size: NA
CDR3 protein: CASSRAPYQETQYF
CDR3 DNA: TGTGCCAGCAGCCGGGCGCCATACCAAGAGACCCAGTACTTC

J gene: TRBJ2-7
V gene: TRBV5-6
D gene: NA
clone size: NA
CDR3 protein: CASSFVAEGGKYEQYF
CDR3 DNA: TGTGCCAGCAGCTTTGTCGCTGAGGGGGGGAAATACGAGCAGTACTTC

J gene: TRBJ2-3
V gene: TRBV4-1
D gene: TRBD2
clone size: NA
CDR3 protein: CASSPTGGGQRDTQYF
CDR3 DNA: TGCGCCAGCAGCCCCACTGGCGGGGGGCAAAGAGATACGCAGTATTTT

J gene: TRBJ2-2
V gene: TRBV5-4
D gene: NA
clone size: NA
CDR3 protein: CASSLVGSGTGELFF
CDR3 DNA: TGTGCCAGCAGCTTGGTAGGGTCGGGCACCGGGGAGCTGTTTTTT